A selection of T cell receptor beta chains follows, all from one sample in a study of T cell responses to AZD1222 COVID-19 vaccine. Repertoires were generated with immunoSEQ multiplex PCR, while TCRdb's copy carries only in-frame clones and drops some. The repertoire holds some 170,000 clones, about 90% seen once, with 1% to 1.4% in the top ten. This specimen was peripheral blood, taken 28 days after the second AZD1222 dose. These TCRs come from an adult who received the AZD1222 COVID-19 vaccine. Both conserved end residues are part of each CDR3. Fields, in order: clone size, D gene, CDR3 length, V gene, J gene, CDR3 DNA, CDR3 protein. D genes are given only for firm matches. Clone size is not always given. Where it is, it says once, few, many or a class for expanded clones.

clone_size: .
d_call: .
cdr3_length: 13
v_call: TRBV27
j_call: TRBJ2-1
cdr3_nt: TGTGCCAGCAGTTTTACAGGGAGGAATGAGCAGTTCTTC
cdr3_aa: CASSFTGRNEQFF

clone_size: .
d_call: TRBD1
cdr3_length: 20
v_call: TRBV4-2
j_call: TRBJ1-2
cdr3_nt: TGTGCCAGCAGCCAAGTTCCCCTCTCCGGGACAGGGGGCGCTGAGAATGGCTACACCTTC
cdr3_aa: CASSQVPLSGTGGAENGYTF

clone_size: .
d_call: .
cdr3_length: 14
v_call: TRBV5-1
j_call: TRBJ1-6
cdr3_nt: TGCGCCAGCAGCTCGCGGGGTAATAATTCACCCCTCCACTTT
cdr3_aa: CASSSRGNNSPLHF

clone_size: .
d_call: TRBD1
cdr3_length: 14
v_call: TRBV10-3
j_call: TRBJ1-1
cdr3_nt: TGTGCCATCAGTCGGGACAGGGAACCACCTGAAGCTTTCTTT
cdr3_aa: CAISRDREPPEAFF

clone_size: once
d_call: .
cdr3_length: 16
v_call: TRBV19
j_call: TRBJ1-5
cdr3_nt: TGTGCCAGTAGCCCCTACTTGGACACTGTCGGGGAGGCCCAGCATTTT
cdr3_aa: CASSPYLDTVGEAQHF

clone_size: .
d_call: .
cdr3_length: 14
v_call: TRBV9
j_call: TRBJ1-1
cdr3_nt: TGTGCCAGCAGCGTGTCCTCGAGAAACACTGAAGCTTTCTTT
cdr3_aa: CASSVSSRNTEAFF

clone_size: once
d_call: .
cdr3_length: 15
v_call: TRBV5-4
j_call: TRBJ2-3
cdr3_nt: TGTGCCAGCAGCTTGGATAGCGGCTCTTCGGATACGCAGTATTTT
cdr3_aa: CASSLDSGSSDTQYF

clone_size: .
d_call: TRBD1
cdr3_length: 15
v_call: TRBV5-1
j_call: TRBJ1-1
cdr3_nt: TGCGCCAGCAGCTTTGCACAGGGGGCAGGCACTGAAGCTTTCTTT
cdr3_aa: CASSFAQGAGTEAFF

clone_size: .
d_call: .
cdr3_length: 12
v_call: TRBV6-4
j_call: TRBJ1-1
cdr3_nt: TGTGCCAGCAGGGGATCAGACGGTGAAGCTTTCTTT
cdr3_aa: CASRGSDGEAFF

clone_size: many
d_call: .
cdr3_length: 16
v_call: TRBV2
j_call: TRBJ1-2
cdr3_nt: TGTGCCAGCAGTGACGAGCGGGCAGGGGCCGGCTATGGCTACACCTTC
cdr3_aa: CASSDERAGAGYGYTF

clone_size: .
d_call: TRBD1
cdr3_length: 16
v_call: TRBV3-1/TRBV3-2
j_call: TRBJ1-2
cdr3_nt: TGTGCCAGCAGCCAAGATATAGTACAGGGGTTCTATGGCTACACCTTC
cdr3_aa: CASSQDIVQGFYGYTF

clone_size: .
d_call: TRBD1
cdr3_length: 13
v_call: TRBV29-1
j_call: TRBJ2-7
cdr3_nt: TGCAGCGCCCGGACAGGGGGCCGCGGCGAGCAGTACTTC
cdr3_aa: CSARTGGRGEQYF

clone_size: .
d_call: .
cdr3_length: 15
v_call: TRBV10-3
j_call: TRBJ2-1
cdr3_nt: TGTGCCATCACTGTTCCAAGGGGTACCTACAATGAGCAGTTCTTC
cdr3_aa: CAITVPRGTYNEQFF

clone_size: .
d_call: .
cdr3_length: 13
v_call: TRBV10-3
j_call: TRBJ1-5
cdr3_nt: TGTGCCACCAATAGGGTAAGCAATCAGCCCCAGCATTTT
cdr3_aa: CATNRVSNQPQHF

clone_size: once
d_call: .
cdr3_length: 15
v_call: TRBV3-1/TRBV3-2
j_call: TRBJ1-2
cdr3_nt: TGTGCCAGCAGCCACATCACAAGGAAGGATTTTGGCTACACCTTC
cdr3_aa: CASSHITRKDFGYTF

clone_size: .
d_call: .
cdr3_length: 14
v_call: TRBV19
j_call: TRBJ1-6
cdr3_nt: TGTGCCAGTAGTTCCTGGGGGGCCAATTCACCCCTCCACTTT
cdr3_aa: CASSSWGANSPLHF

clone_size: .
d_call: .
cdr3_length: 14
v_call: TRBV5-1
j_call: TRBJ1-2
cdr3_nt: TGCGCCAGCAGTTCGGCAAGGGGAAACTATGGCTACACCTTC
cdr3_aa: CASSSARGNYGYTF

clone_size: .
d_call: TRBD1
cdr3_length: 15
v_call: TRBV19
j_call: TRBJ1-5
cdr3_nt: TGTGCCAGTAGTCCCCTGGACAGGGACAATCAGCCCCAGCATTTT
cdr3_aa: CASSPLDRDNQPQHF

clone_size: .
d_call: TRBD1
cdr3_length: 13
v_call: TRBV27
j_call: TRBJ1-5
cdr3_nt: TGTGCCAGCAGTTTAACAGGGGATCAGCCCCAGCATTTT
cdr3_aa: CASSLTGDQPQHF

clone_size: .
d_call: TRBD1
cdr3_length: 15
v_call: TRBV7-9
j_call: TRBJ2-7
cdr3_nt: TGTGCCAGCAGCGGCGGACAGGGGATTTTCTACGAGCAGTACTTC
cdr3_aa: CASSGGQGIFYEQYF

clone_size: .
d_call: .
cdr3_length: 18
v_call: TRBV4-1
j_call: TRBJ2-6
cdr3_nt: TGCGCCAGCAGCCTCCCGGGGGGCGGTGGTTCTGGGGCCAACGTCCTGACTTTC
cdr3_aa: CASSLPGGGGSGANVLTF

clone_size: .
d_call: .
cdr3_length: 17
v_call: TRBV6-1
j_call: TRBJ1-6
cdr3_nt: TGTGCCAGCAGTGATCCGGTTGGGAGGGGAAGGGTTTCACCCCTCCACTTT
cdr3_aa: CASSDPVGRGRVSPLHF

clone_size: .
d_call: .
cdr3_length: 14
v_call: TRBV5-5
j_call: TRBJ1-1
cdr3_nt: TGTGCCAGCAGCTTTACAGGTGGTGACACTGAAGCTTTCTTT
cdr3_aa: CASSFTGGDTEAFF

clone_size: .
d_call: .
cdr3_length: 12
v_call: TRBV7-2
j_call: TRBJ1-2
cdr3_nt: TGTGCCAGCAGCGGGGGGGGACATGGCTACACCTTC
cdr3_aa: CASSGGGHGYTF

clone_size: .
d_call: .
cdr3_length: 13
v_call: TRBV7-9
j_call: TRBJ1-2
cdr3_nt: TGTGCCAGCAGCTTACAGGGGACGTATGGCTACACCTTC
cdr3_aa: CASSLQGTYGYTF

clone_size: .
d_call: TRBD2
cdr3_length: 16
v_call: TRBV5-1
j_call: TRBJ2-7
cdr3_nt: TGCGCCAGCACCCAATCGGGGACTAGCGGGGCCATGCAGCAGTACTTC
cdr3_aa: CASTQSGTSGAMQQYF

clone_size: .
d_call: .
cdr3_length: 12
v_call: TRBV7-9
j_call: TRBJ2-7
cdr3_nt: TGTGCCAGCAGCTTCCAGTCCTACGAGCAGTACTTC
cdr3_aa: CASSFQSYEQYF

clone_size: .
d_call: TRBD2
cdr3_length: 18
v_call: TRBV11-2
j_call: TRBJ2-1
cdr3_nt: TGTGCCAGCAGCTTAGTTGCTAGCGGGGATCACTCCTACAATGAGCAGTTCTTC
cdr3_aa: CASSLVASGDHSYNEQFF

clone_size: .
d_call: .
cdr3_length: 14
v_call: TRBV3-1/TRBV3-2
j_call: TRBJ2-5
cdr3_nt: TGTGCCAGCAGCCAAGCCGCGGACCGGGGGACCCAGTACTTC
cdr3_aa: CASSQAADRGTQYF

clone_size: .
d_call: .
cdr3_length: 17
v_call: TRBV7-3
j_call: TRBJ1-1
cdr3_nt: TGTGCCAGCAGCTTTTTGCCGTCCAGGGAGGGTGGCACTGAAGCTTTCTTT
cdr3_aa: CASSFLPSREGGTEAFF

clone_size: .
d_call: TRBD2
cdr3_length: 15
v_call: TRBV5-6
j_call: TRBJ2-1
cdr3_nt: TGTGCCAGCAGCGGCCTGGGACTAGCCGACAGGGAGCAGTTCTTC
cdr3_aa: CASSGLGLADREQFF

clone_size: .
d_call: .
cdr3_length: 14
v_call: TRBV9
j_call: TRBJ1-1
cdr3_nt: TGTGCCAGCAGCCCGCACGTCGGCGGGACTGAAGCTTTCTTT
cdr3_aa: CASSPHVGGTEAFF

clone_size: .
d_call: .
cdr3_length: 14
v_call: TRBV19
j_call: TRBJ1-5
cdr3_nt: TGTGCCAGTAGTATAGAACAGCGCCGTCAGCCCCAGCATTTT
cdr3_aa: CASSIEQRRQPQHF

clone_size: .
d_call: .
cdr3_length: 13
v_call: TRBV7-9
j_call: TRBJ1-5
cdr3_nt: TGTGCCAGCAGCTTAGAGTTTAATCAGCCCCAGCATTTT
cdr3_aa: CASSLEFNQPQHF

clone_size: .
d_call: .
cdr3_length: 15
v_call: TRBV7-9
j_call: TRBJ1-1
cdr3_nt: TGTGCCAGCAGCTTAATCGTTACGGGAGACCTTGAAGCTTTCTTT
cdr3_aa: CASSLIVTGDLEAFF

clone_size: few
d_call: .
cdr3_length: 15
v_call: TRBV5-1
j_call: TRBJ2-5
cdr3_nt: TGCGCCAGCAGCATAGGGACAACCCAGGCAGAGACCCAGTACTTC
cdr3_aa: CASSIGTTQAETQYF

clone_size: .
d_call: TRBD1
cdr3_length: 15
v_call: TRBV18
j_call: TRBJ1-4
cdr3_nt: TGTGCCAGCTCACCAGTACAGGGGGCTGGGGAAAAACTGTTTTTT
cdr3_aa: CASSPVQGAGEKLFF

clone_size: .
d_call: TRBD1
cdr3_length: 12
v_call: TRBV30
j_call: TRBJ1-6
cdr3_nt: TGTGCGTGGGACAGGGAAGGTTCACCCCTCCACTTT
cdr3_aa: CAWDREGSPLHF

clone_size: .
d_call: .
cdr3_length: 18
v_call: TRBV27
j_call: TRBJ1-5
cdr3_nt: TGTGCCAGCAGTCCGCCTGGGAGGAAGGAGGTCAGCAATCAGCCCCAGCATTTT
cdr3_aa: CASSPPGRKEVSNQPQHF

clone_size: .
d_call: .
cdr3_length: 14
v_call: TRBV6-1
j_call: TRBJ1-2
cdr3_nt: TGTGCCAGCAGTGATATTTGGACGGGCTATGGCTACACCTTC
cdr3_aa: CASSDIWTGYGYTF

clone_size: .
d_call: .
cdr3_length: 13
v_call: TRBV7-3
j_call: TRBJ1-1
cdr3_nt: TGTGCCAGCAGCCAGGAGGGGAACACTGAAGCTTTCTTT
cdr3_aa: CASSQEGNTEAFF

clone_size: .
d_call: TRBD1
cdr3_length: 17
v_call: TRBV3-1/TRBV3-2
j_call: TRBJ1-3
cdr3_nt: TGTGCCAGCAGCCTCAGCGGAACAGGGGGCTACGGAAACACCATATATTTT
cdr3_aa: CASSLSGTGGYGNTIYF

clone_size: .
d_call: TRBD1
cdr3_length: 14
v_call: TRBV2
j_call: TRBJ1-1
cdr3_nt: TGTGCCAGCAAATCCGCAGGGGGACTTACTGAAGCTTTCTTT
cdr3_aa: CASKSAGGLTEAFF

clone_size: .
d_call: .
cdr3_length: 14
v_call: TRBV10-2
j_call: TRBJ1-4
cdr3_nt: TGCGCCAGCAGTGAGGCAGGGGACAATGAAAAACTGTTTTTT
cdr3_aa: CASSEAGDNEKLFF

clone_size: .
d_call: TRBD1
cdr3_length: 15
v_call: TRBV5-6
j_call: TRBJ1-6
cdr3_nt: TGTGCCAGCAGCCTAAGACAGGGAGTGGATTCACCCCTCCACTTT
cdr3_aa: CASSLRQGVDSPLHF

clone_size: .
d_call: .
cdr3_length: 14
v_call: TRBV7-2
j_call: TRBJ1-4
cdr3_nt: TGTGCCAGCAGCGAGGACGAGGGTAGCGAAAAACTGTTTTTT
cdr3_aa: CASSEDEGSEKLFF

clone_size: once
d_call: .
cdr3_length: 14
v_call: TRBV7-9
j_call: TRBJ2-7
cdr3_nt: TGTGCCAGCAGCCCTTTACCACAGGGCTACGAGCAGTACTTC
cdr3_aa: CASSPLPQGYEQYF

clone_size: .
d_call: .
cdr3_length: 16
v_call: TRBV19
j_call: TRBJ1-1
cdr3_nt: TGTGCCAGTAGTATAGGAGCATGGCCGGTTAACACTGAAGCTTTCTTT
cdr3_aa: CASSIGAWPVNTEAFF

clone_size: .
d_call: .
cdr3_length: 14
v_call: TRBV6-4
j_call: TRBJ1-2
cdr3_nt: TGTGCCAGCAGTGAGCTGGGGTTCTCAGGCGGCTACACCTTC
cdr3_aa: CASSELGFSGGYTF

clone_size: once
d_call: TRBD1
cdr3_length: 14
v_call: TRBV5-1
j_call: TRBJ1-1
cdr3_nt: TGCGCCAGCAGCTGGGACAGGGCTGGCACTGAAGCTTTCTTT
cdr3_aa: CASSWDRAGTEAFF

clone_size: .
d_call: TRBD1
cdr3_length: 18
v_call: TRBV24-1
j_call: TRBJ1-4
cdr3_nt: TGTGCCACCAGTGATCCCCCCCGCCGGGACAGTGCTAATGAAAAACTGTTTTTT
cdr3_aa: CATSDPPRRDSANEKLFF

clone_size: .
d_call: .
cdr3_length: 16
v_call: TRBV5-1
j_call: TRBJ1-5
cdr3_nt: TGCGCCAGCAGCCCGGGGACGGTTGATAGCGATCAGCCCCAGCATTTT
cdr3_aa: CASSPGTVDSDQPQHF

clone_size: .
d_call: .
cdr3_length: 14
v_call: TRBV3-1/TRBV3-2
j_call: TRBJ1-5
cdr3_nt: TGTGCCAGCAGCCAAGACCAAGTCGTTCAGCCCCAGCATTTT
cdr3_aa: CASSQDQVVQPQHF

clone_size: once
d_call: .
cdr3_length: 15
v_call: TRBV25-1
j_call: TRBJ1-3
cdr3_nt: TGTGCCAGCAGTGAAAATACAGGGATTGGAAACACCATATATTTT
cdr3_aa: CASSENTGIGNTIYF

clone_size: .
d_call: .
cdr3_length: 13
v_call: TRBV11-2
j_call: TRBJ1-2
cdr3_nt: TGTGCCAGCAGTGAAGACAGGTCCCGGGGCTACACCTTC
cdr3_aa: CASSEDRSRGYTF

clone_size: .
d_call: .
cdr3_length: 15
v_call: TRBV6-5
j_call: TRBJ2-1
cdr3_nt: TGTGCCAGCAGCTATACCAGCGGATCCTACAATGAGCAGTTCTTC
cdr3_aa: CASSYTSGSYNEQFF

clone_size: .
d_call: .
cdr3_length: 14
v_call: TRBV27
j_call: TRBJ2-7
cdr3_nt: TGTGCCAGCAGTCCCTCCGAGGACAGCTACGAGCAGTACTTC
cdr3_aa: CASSPSEDSYEQYF

clone_size: .
d_call: .
cdr3_length: 14
v_call: TRBV29-1
j_call: TRBJ2-1
cdr3_nt: TGCAGCGTTGCGAGACTAGAGGTGGTCAATGAGCAGTTCTTC
cdr3_aa: CSVARLEVVNEQFF

clone_size: .
d_call: .
cdr3_length: 15
v_call: TRBV7-9
j_call: TRBJ1-4
cdr3_nt: TGTGCCAGCAGCCCGAACTCAGGGCGGCGTGAAAAACTGTTTTTT
cdr3_aa: CASSPNSGRREKLFF